This T cell receptor (beta chain) was observed in a study of T-cell memory formation after mild COVID-19. On the study more broadly: TCR clustering was largely donor specific.

The trim removed 0 bases at V and 0 bases at J, leaving 8 bases unmatched. Germline V gives CDR1 MNHEY, CDR2 SVGAGI. This CDR3 is 19 amino acids long. UMIs and sample barcodes were carried by the TCR alpha and TCR beta cDNA libraries that 5'RACE produced using constant-segment primers. TCRdb reprocessed the 5' RACE reads via MiXCR and lists one record per CDR3 protein. The sample has 200,000 or so distinct CDR3 sequences; over 9% are singletons. This clonotype was found a few times. The rearrangement uses TRBV6-5 and TRBJ2-3; TRBD2 aligns across 11 bases. Sequenced input: PBMCs or a T cell subset sorted from them (not recorded which). The sequence was collected from a man between 18 and 29 years old who had mild COVID-19 (a few samples of this study predate the infection). Cell type and time point are not known. This CDR3 is CASSYSSSGGTSSTDTQYF. DNA for the CDR3: TGTGCCAGCAGTTACTCCTCTAGCGGGGGGACGTCTAGCACAGATACGCAGTATTTT.